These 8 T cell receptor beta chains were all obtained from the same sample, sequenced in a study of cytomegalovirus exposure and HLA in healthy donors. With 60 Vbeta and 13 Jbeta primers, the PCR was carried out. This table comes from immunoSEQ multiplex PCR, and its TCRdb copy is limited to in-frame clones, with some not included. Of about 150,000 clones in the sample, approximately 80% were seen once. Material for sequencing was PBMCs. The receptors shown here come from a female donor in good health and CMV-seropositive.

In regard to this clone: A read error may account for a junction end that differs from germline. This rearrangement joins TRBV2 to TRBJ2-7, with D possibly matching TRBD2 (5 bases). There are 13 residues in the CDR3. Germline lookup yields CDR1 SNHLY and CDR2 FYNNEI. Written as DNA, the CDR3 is TGTGCCAGCAGCCCGAATCCCTGGGGAGACATTAACTTC. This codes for CASSPNPWGDINF.

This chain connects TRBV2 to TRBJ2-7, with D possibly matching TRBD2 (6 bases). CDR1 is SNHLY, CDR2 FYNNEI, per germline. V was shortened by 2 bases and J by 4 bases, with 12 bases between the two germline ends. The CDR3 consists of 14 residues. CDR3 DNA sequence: TGTGCCAGCAGTGAAATAGTCGGAGGGTACGAGCAGTACTTC. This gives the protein CASSEIVGGYEQYF.

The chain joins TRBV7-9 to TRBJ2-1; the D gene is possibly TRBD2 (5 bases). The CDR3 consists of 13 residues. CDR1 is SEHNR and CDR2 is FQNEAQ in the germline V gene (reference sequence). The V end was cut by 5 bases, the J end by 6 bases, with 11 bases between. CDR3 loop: CASSRGPVNEQFF. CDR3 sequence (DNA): TGTGCCAGCAGCCGCGGGCCTGTCAATGAGCAGTTCTTC.

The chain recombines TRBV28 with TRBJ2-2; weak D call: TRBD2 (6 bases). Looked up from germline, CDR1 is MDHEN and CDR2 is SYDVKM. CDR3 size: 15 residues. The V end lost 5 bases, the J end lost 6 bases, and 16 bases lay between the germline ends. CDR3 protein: CASSPDPSGAGELFF. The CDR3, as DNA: TGTGCCAGCAGTCCGGACCCCTCGGGGGCCGGGGAGCTGTTTTTT.

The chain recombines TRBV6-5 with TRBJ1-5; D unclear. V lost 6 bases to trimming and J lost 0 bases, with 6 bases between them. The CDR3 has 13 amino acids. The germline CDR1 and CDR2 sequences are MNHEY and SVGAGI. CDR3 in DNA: TGTGCCAGCAGGGAGTATAGCAATCAGCCCCAGCATTTT. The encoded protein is CASREYSNQPQHF.

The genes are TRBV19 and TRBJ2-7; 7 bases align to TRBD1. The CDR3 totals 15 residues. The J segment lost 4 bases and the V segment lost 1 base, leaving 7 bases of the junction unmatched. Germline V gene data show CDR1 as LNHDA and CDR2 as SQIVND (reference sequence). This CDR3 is CASSIARGQSYEQYF. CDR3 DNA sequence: TGTGCCAGTAGTATAGCTCGGGGACAGTCGTACGAGCAGTACTTC.

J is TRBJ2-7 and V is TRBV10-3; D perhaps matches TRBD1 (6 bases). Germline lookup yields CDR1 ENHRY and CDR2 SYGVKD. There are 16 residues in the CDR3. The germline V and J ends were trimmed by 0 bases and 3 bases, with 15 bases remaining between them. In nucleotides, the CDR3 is TGTGCCATCAGTGAGTCGGGGGCGGACGGAGTCTACGAGCAGTACTTC. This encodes CAISESGADGVYEQYF.

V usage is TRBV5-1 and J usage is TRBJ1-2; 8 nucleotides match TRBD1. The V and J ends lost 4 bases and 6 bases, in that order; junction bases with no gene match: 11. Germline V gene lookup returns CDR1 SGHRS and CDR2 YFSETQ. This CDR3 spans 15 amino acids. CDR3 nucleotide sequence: TGCGCCAGCAGCCACGACAGGGGATGGGATGATGGCTACACCTTC. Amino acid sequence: CASSHDRGWDDGYTF.